This TCR beta chain was recorded in a study of shared clonotypes between healthy human individuals. In the case of this clone: The antigen is unknown.

Data came from immunoSEQ multiplex PCR; TCRdb stores just in-frame clones and leaves some out. The sample includes around 1.9 million clones, about 92% of them seen just once. Study-wide findings and caveats: Non-shared clonotypes displayed generation probabilities falling below those of clonotypes present in all four donors.

The CDR3 has 17 residues. Germline CDR1 reads MNHEY; CDR2 reads SMNVEV (reference sequence). V trimming: 3 bases; J trimming: 4 bases; junction bases outside the gene matches: 9. Naive-designated CD8 cells lacked CD45RO, were positively enriched for CCR7, and omitted terminally differentiated effector memory CD45RA+ cells. The genes are TRBV27 and TRBJ1-4, with 9 bases matching TRBD1. Input material: naive CD8+ T cells from PBMCs. This TCR was sampled from a man aged 18-30 years in good health. Some clones in this sample may be carry-over from other donors' samples. CDR3 in DNA: TGTGCCAGCAGTTTCATAGGACAGGGGCTGGATAATGAAAAACTGTTTTTT. Amino acids: CASSFIGQGLDNEKLFF. Full variable domain (outside the CDR3, taken from reference TRBV27 and TRBJ1-4): EAQVTQNPRYLITVTGKKLTVTCSQNMNHEYMSWYRQDPGLGLRQIYYSMNVEVTDKGDVPEGYKVSRKEKRNFPLILESPSPNQTSLYFCASSFIGQGLDNEKLFFGSGTQLSVL.